Below are 10 T cell receptor beta chains sequenced from a single sample in a study of OX40 agonist ivuxolimab in advanced cancers. Only in-frame clones appear in the TCRdb table, and some are missing; sequencing was by immunoSEQ multiplex PCR. The sample has fewer than 70,000 clones; approximately 80% are singletons. This material consisted of CD4+ or CD8+ T cells sorted from blood, taken in a trial of the OX40 agonist ivuxolimab. These receptors were collected from an adult with an advanced solid tumor such as melanoma, head and neck, liver or kidney cancer.

The chain combines TRBV6-5 with TRBJ1-5; D gene ambiguous. CDR3 length equals 13 residues. V dropped 7 bases and J dropped 7 bases, with 14 bases sitting between them. In germline, CDR1 is MNHEY, CDR2 SVGAGI. The CDR3 region is CASKAHVGQPQHF. CDR3 sequence (DNA): TGTGCCAGCAAGGCCCATGTTGGACAGCCCCAGCATTTT.

The chain couples TRBV11-3 to TRBJ2-1; 8 positions agree with TRBD2. There are 17 residues in the CDR3. The V gene end was trimmed by 8 bases and the J gene end by 2 bases; junction bases not matched to a gene: 14. Germline-derived CDR1 and CDR2 are SGHNT and YENEEA. The CDR3 bases are TGTGCCAGCCTCAATCTTCCTGGACTAGCTACCTACAATGAGCAGTTCTTC. Protein sequence: CASLNLPGLATYNEQFF. The variable domain in full, completed from reference TRBV11-3 and TRBJ2-1, reads EAGVVQSPRYKIIEKKQPVAFWCNPISGHNTLYWYLQNLGQGPELLIRYENEEAVDDSQLPKDRFSAERLKGVDSTLKIQPAELGDSAVYLCASLNLPGLATYNEQFFGPGTRLTVL.

Regarding this clone: Other nucleotide sequences in the sample specify the same CDR3. The V gene is TRBV11-3, the J gene TRBJ1-1; the match to TRBD1 covers 7 bases. Germline loops: CDR1 SGHNT, CDR2 YENEEA. V lost 5 bases and J lost 2; bases outside the gene matches: 5. The CDR3 is made up of 14 amino acids. CDR3 nucleotides: TGTGCCAGCAGCCTAGGACAGGAAAACACTGAAGCTTTCTTT. The encoded protein is CASSLGQENTEAFF.

This chain uses TRBV5-4 with TRBJ2-1; D tentatively fits TRBD1 or TRBD2 (5 bases each). V dropped 4 bases and J dropped 5 bases, with 10 bases sitting between them. Germline CDR1 is SGHNT and CDR2 is YYREEE (reference sequence). The CDR3 contains 13 residues. CDR3 coding DNA: TGTGCCAGCAGCAGGGACCCTCACAATGAGCAGTTCTTC. This sequence encodes CASSRDPHNEQFF.

The V call is TRBV6-5, the J call TRBJ1-5, with TRBD1 matching over 8 bases. Germline lookup yields CDR1 MNHEY and CDR2 SVGAGI. This CDR3 comprises 16 residues. Germline trimming cut 4 bases from V and 4 bases from J; bases unmatched to any gene: 9. The CDR3 is CASSSHGTGVNQPQHF. The CDR3 DNA reads TGTGCCAGCAGTTCACACGGGACAGGAGTAAATCAGCCCCAGCATTTT.

In nucleotides, the CDR3 is TGTGCCAGCAGCTCAATGGCCAGGGGTTGGACCCAGTACTTC. It specifies CASSSMARGWTQYF. The rearrangement joins TRBV11-2 to TRBJ2-5; TRBD1 is a possible D gene (6 bases). The V end was cut by 4 bases, the J end by 7 bases, with 16 bases between. The CDR3 covers 14 residues. Germline V gene lookup returns CDR1 SGHAT and CDR2 FQNNGV.

The rearrangement links TRBV6-5 to TRBJ1-1; unclear D gene. Germline V CDR1 and CDR2: MNHEY, SVGAGI. This CDR3 is built from 14 residues. Trimming removed 1 base at V and 0 bases at J, with 6 bases between. CDR3 sequence reads: CASSYLSLNTEAFF. CDR3 DNA: TGTGCCAGCAGTTACTTATCGCTGAACACTGAAGCTTTCTTT.

In this sample, this clone turned up once. The V gene is TRBV9, the J gene TRBJ1-4; D not certain. V was pared by 4 bases and J by 5 bases, with 15 bases between. Per germline, CDR1 SGDLS and CDR2 YYNGEE. The CDR3 consists of 15 residues. CDR3 sequence reads: CASSQSHGPNEKLFF. In DNA form, the CDR3 reads TGTGCCAGCAGCCAATCGCACGGACCAAATGAAAAACTGTTTTTT.

V usage is TRBV5-1 and J usage is TRBJ1-1; D might be TRBD1 (6 bases). Trimming left V 1 base short and J 0 bases short, with 10 bases between. The CDR3 extends over 15 amino acids. Germline-derived CDR1 and CDR2 are SGHRS and YFSETQ. CDR3 in DNA: TGCGCCAGCAGCTTGTCTGGGGGCCTGAACACTGAAGCTTTCTTT. It codes for CASSLSGGLNTEAFF.

This sequence joins TRBV4-3 and TRBJ1-6; D may be TRBD1 (5 bases). This CDR3 has 17 amino acids. Trimming stripped 0 bases from V and 0 bases from J, with 9 bases between. Germline V gene sequence: CDR1 LGHNA, CDR2 YSLEER. The CDR3 region is CASSQDRGSSYNSPLHF. CDR3 DNA: TGCGCCAGCAGCCAAGATCGGGGGAGCTCCTATAATTCACCCCTCCACTTT.